This T cell receptor (beta chain) was captured by sequencing in a study of T cell changes during pregnancy in multiple sclerosis. Clones were sequenced by immunoSEQ multiplex PCR, and TCRdb holds only the in-frame ones, with some missing. The profile shows more than 85,000 clones, 90% to 95% of them singletons. Germline V gene lookup returns CDR1 SGHTA and CDR2 FQGTGA. This CDR3 comprises 13 residues. V lost 4 bases and J lost 0, with 6 bases in between. The sample here was peripheral blood, taken in the second trimester of pregnancy. This chain uses TRBV7-3 with TRBJ1-1; no clear D gene. This clonotype was sampled from a female donor with multiple sclerosis, enrolled in a pregnancy study. This CDR3 is CASSSTVNTEAFF. CDR3 in DNA: TGTGCCAGCAGCTCTACGGTGAACACTGAAGCTTTCTTT.